This record looks at one T cell receptor (beta chain) sequence and its context. Measured with immunoSEQ multiplex PCR; TCRdb has only the in-frame clones, and not every one. This table has some 70,000 clones, 84% appearing once. The data are from a study of blood T cell repertoires in COVID-19. CDR1 and CDR2 from the germline V gene are SGHAT and FQNNGV. V dropped 6 bases and J dropped 4; count of bases not matched to a gene: 16. The CDR3 contains 18 residues. Followed over time, Seattle patients had been enrolled while infection was active. Sequencing was carried out using peripheral blood. The rearrangement joins TRBV11-2 to TRBJ2-5, with TRBD2 identical over 11 bases. This TCR derives from a man between 45 and 60 years old with COVID-19, enrolled during active disease. The CDR3 coding sequence is TGTGCCAGCAGGATGCAACGTAGCGGGGGGGCCGTATTAGAGACCCAGTACTTC. This sequence encodes CASRMQRSGGAVLETQYF.